The clone carrying this TCR beta chain was counted at least ten times. This specimen belongs to a study of regulatory T cells in long-lasting Graves disease. Time point meaning: newly diagnosed GD, antithyroid drugs for less than 3 months. Extracted RNA from PBMCs served as the source of the TCR library. Construction of TCR beta libraries relied on iRepertoire HTBI primers and on Arm-PCR targeting CDR3 regions. TCRdb passed the multiplex PCR reads through MiXCR, listing each CDR3 protein once. The table records approximately 400,000 distinct CDR3 sequences, under 15% of them present only once. Germline lookup yields CDR1 SGHRS and CDR2 YFSETQ. This CDR3 is 21 amino acids long. With V trimmed by 1 base and J by 0 bases, 15 bases remained unmatched. This same sample was also taken into another study, of T cells in Graves' hyperthyroidism and ophthalmopathy. That publication notes: Most thyroid clonotypes expanded above 0.001 were also detected in blood.

Here the sequenced sample was peripheral blood mononuclear cells (PBMCs), taken at new diagnosis, from a patient treated with antithyroid drugs. The clonotype was recovered from a woman in her thirties with Graves disease. V usage is TRBV5-1 and J usage is TRBJ2-1; 11 nucleotides agree with TRBD2. The CDR3 here is CASSLPLPGLAEKSSYNEQFF. CDR3 coding DNA: TGCGCCAGCAGCTTGCCGTTGCCGGGACTAGCGGAAAAGAGCTCCTACAATGAGCAGTTCTTC.